This T cell receptor beta chain was captured by sequencing in a study of cytomegalovirus exposure and HLA in healthy donors. On this clone: Its antigen is undetermined.

Use of 60 Vbeta and 13 Jbeta primers characterized the PCR. TCRdb's table, derived via immunoSEQ multiplex PCR, lists solely in-frame clones and lacks some. The sample includes 100,000 to 150,000 clones, 65% to 80% of them seen just once. This CDR3 contains 14 residues. The V gene's germline CDR1 is LNHNV and CDR2 YYDKDF (reference sequence). J gave up 6 bases and V 5 bases, and 6 bases lay outside the gene matches. Overall study results and limits: Most CMV-associated TCR beta chains were later found to appear HLA-restricted. Further analysis was carried out later, and it showed several of the most significant clusters appearing linked to common viral pathogens. Sequencing had likely introduced a cluster of highly shared sequence variants as an artifact.

The receptor comes from a woman between 40 and 50 years old in good health and CMV-seronegative. Source material: PBMCs. V gene TRBV15 combines with J gene TRBJ1-1; the match to TRBD1 covers 10 bases. CDR3 sequence: CATSRRGQGAEAFF. The DNA for the CDR3 is TGTGCCACCAGCCGGCGTGGACAGGGGGCTGAAGCTTTCTTT. The full variable domain, its missing parts supplied by reference TRBV15 and TRBJ1-1, is DAMVIQNPRYQVTQFGKPVTLSCSQTLNHNVMYWYQQKSSQAPKLLFHYYDKDFNNEADTPDNFQSRRPNTSFCFLDIRSPGLGDTAMYLCATSRRGQGAEAFFGQGTRLTVV.